Shown below are 10 T cell receptor beta chains from a single sample sequenced in a study of Ad26.COV2.S vaccination and SARS-CoV-2 variants. Here immunoSEQ multiplex PCR was the method, and the copy in TCRdb shows in-frame clones only, minus some. The sample consists of about 440,000 clones, about 90% of them appearing once. As to treatment: around 19 received Ad26.COV2.S at low or high dose, single or two shots; 5 received placebo; per-sample allocation not given. Collection of the samples took place on day 63 after the first injection of vaccine or placebo. Sequenced material: peripheral blood, taken in a trial of Ad26.COV2.S vaccine versus placebo. Receptor source: a person between 18 and 65 years old who received the Ad26.COV2.S COVID-19 vaccine or a placebo.

The CDR3 sequence: CASSLSTPDEQYF. CDR3 bases: TGTGCCAGCAGTTTATCCACCCCGGACGAGCAGTACTTC. The V and J genes are TRBV28 and TRBJ2-7; no clear D gene. The germline V gene has CDR1 MDHEN and CDR2 SYDVKM. The V and J ends lost 1 base and 5 bases respectively, with 9 bases between them. This CDR3 contains 13 residues.

The chain links TRBV24-1 to TRBJ2-1; D possibly corresponds to TRBD2 (5 bases). Looked up from germline, CDR1 is KGHDR and CDR2 is SFDVKD. The CDR3 is 16 amino acids. Trimming cost V 5 bases and J 5 bases, with 18 bases left between them. The CDR3 region is CATSGLISAGDNEQFF. The CDR3, as DNA: TGTGCCACCAGTGGTCTCATATCTGCGGGCGACAATGAGCAGTTCTTC.

This rearrangement joins TRBV7-2 to TRBJ2-1; 8 bases match TRBD1. The V segment lost 1 base and the J segment 0 bases; nucleotides outside the gene matches: 2. The CDR3 extends over 16 amino acids. CDR1 is SGHTA and CDR2 is FQGNSA in the germline V gene. The CDR3 here is CASSLGTGPSYNEQFF. CDR3 DNA sequence: TGTGCCAGCAGCTTAGGGACAGGGCCCTCCTACAATGAGCAGTTCTTC.

This clone showed up just once. The chain carries TRBV5-1 and TRBJ2-1; D gene unclear. The CDR3 is made up of 13 amino acids. V lost 1 base to trimming and J lost 6 bases, with 8 bases between them. Germline loops: CDR1 SGHRS, CDR2 YFSETQ. The CDR3 region has the DNA TGCGCCAGCAGCTTGTTTATGGGCAATGAGCAGTTCTTC. Protein: CASSLFMGNEQFF.

The chain combines TRBV28 with TRBJ2-7; D gene unclear. In germline, CDR1 is MDHEN, CDR2 SYDVKM. V was clipped by 5 bases and J by 2 bases, with 10 bases between them. CDR3 length: 13 residues. CDR3 loop: CASSPRTPYEQYF. Written as DNA, the CDR3 is TGTGCCAGCAGTCCCCGGACCCCCTACGAGCAGTACTTC. Using reference TRBV28 and TRBJ2-7 for the parts outside the CDR3, the full variable domain is DVKVTQSSRYLVKRTGEKVFLECVQDMDHENMFWYRQDPGLGLRLIYFSYDVKMKEKGDIPEGYSVSREKKERFSLILESASTNQTSMYLCASSPRTPYEQYFGPGTRLTVT.

Remarks on this clone: Germline is not matched at one junction end, which may reflect a read error. The J gene is TRBJ1-1, the V gene TRBV7-2, with a possible D match to TRBD1 (6 bases). The CDR3 runs to 13 residues. Per the germline V gene, CDR1 is SGHTA and CDR2 is FQGNSA. The CDR3 is CASSSVGTPIGHF. In nucleotides, the CDR3 is TGTGCCAGCAGCTCAGTAGGGACACCAATAGGGCACTTT.

The chain carries TRBV7-8 and TRBJ1-1; a possible D gene is TRBD1 (5 bases). Germline CDR1 is SGHVS and CDR2 is FQNEAQ. The CDR3 consists of 13 residues. Trimming took 6 bases from V and 1 from J, leaving 9 bases between them. CDR3 region: CASSPQGNTEAFF. The CDR3 coding sequence is TGTGCCAGCAGTCCTCAGGGGAACACTGAAGCTTTCTTT.

As regards this clone: Distinct nucleotide sequences in the sample also encode this CDR3. This rearrangement joins TRBV28 to TRBJ2-2; D unresolved. Germline lookup yields CDR1 MDHEN and CDR2 SYDVKM. V shed 4 bases and J shed 1 base, with 7 bases lying between them. The CDR3 totals 14 residues. This chain's CDR3 is CASSSWGNTGELFF. The CDR3 coding sequence is TGTGCCAGCAGTTCTTGGGGGAACACCGGGGAGCTGTTTTTT. Filled out from reference TRBV28 and TRBJ2-2, the complete variable domain reads DVKVTQSSRYLVKRTGEKVFLECVQDMDHENMFWYRQDPGLGLRLIYFSYDVKMKEKGDIPEGYSVSREKKERFSLILESASTNQTSMYLCASSSWGNTGELFFGEGSRLTVL.

This rearrangement joins TRBV18 to TRBJ2-7; perhaps TRBD2 as D (6 bases). The CDR3 extends over 14 amino acids. Germline loops: CDR1 KGHSH, CDR2 LQKENI. V lost 3 bases, J lost 6 bases, and 15 bases lay in between. In DNA, the CDR3 is TGTGCCAGCTCACCCCCGACAGTGGGAGGCGAGCAGTACTTC. Protein: CASSPPTVGGEQYF.

The genes are TRBV7-2 and TRBJ2-7, with 10 bases matching TRBD2. CDR1 is SGHTA, CDR2 FQGNSA, per germline. V shed 5 bases and J 7 bases; nucleotides not matched to a gene: 11. This CDR3 region has 15 residues. CDR3 protein: CASSPHSGGREEQYF. CDR3 bases: TGTGCCAGCAGCCCGCATAGCGGGGGGCGGGAGGAGCAGTACTTC.